This is a list of T cell receptor beta chains from one sample in a study of blood T cell repertoires in COVID-19. Repertoires were generated with immunoSEQ multiplex PCR, while TCRdb's copy carries only in-frame clones and drops some. This sample has about 240,000 clones, with approximately 86% found just once. Input material: peripheral blood. These receptors all stem from a man in his 60s who had recovered from COVID-19. CDR3s include the opening cysteine and the closing phenylalanine or tryptophan.

v_call cdr3_aa
TRBV7-8 CASSFDRLLYEQYF
TRBV14 CASSLTNGLTEAFF
TRBV7-9 CASSSTTGTGGDEQYF
TRBV30 CAWSVRQGAHGYTF
TRBV5-1 CASSLGGRGFNGVANEKLFF
TRBV18 CASSPQGSTDTQYF
TRBV18 CASSPPLGLGRYEQYF
TRBV5-1 CASSSLTQETQYF
TRBV7-9 CASSSPGQGSNSGNTIYF
TRBV6-5 CASSYRQGTYEQYF
TRBV5-5 CASSSSGPRGEQYF
TRBV27 CASIRGVNAFF
TRBV3-1/TRBV3-2 CASSHRQGAAGELFF
TRBV9 CASSVVSGGVEYF
TRBV21-1 CASSKDQIAQGVGVHQQFF
TRBV27 CASSPLAGNTGELFF
TRBV7-6 CASSLGVDRQETQYF
TRBV7-2 CASSLALRAGYGYTF
TRBV19 CASSIRRGSANTGELFF
TRBV7-6 CASSRGQLNTGELFF
TRBV19 CASSMGRDRVNQPQHF
TRBV19 CASSSRQGIHF
TRBV27 CASSLYRGNEKLFF
TRBV18 CASSQNDRLDYNEQFF
TRBV6-5 CASTRQLDAFYTF
TRBV7-2 CASSSAVYQHYEQYF